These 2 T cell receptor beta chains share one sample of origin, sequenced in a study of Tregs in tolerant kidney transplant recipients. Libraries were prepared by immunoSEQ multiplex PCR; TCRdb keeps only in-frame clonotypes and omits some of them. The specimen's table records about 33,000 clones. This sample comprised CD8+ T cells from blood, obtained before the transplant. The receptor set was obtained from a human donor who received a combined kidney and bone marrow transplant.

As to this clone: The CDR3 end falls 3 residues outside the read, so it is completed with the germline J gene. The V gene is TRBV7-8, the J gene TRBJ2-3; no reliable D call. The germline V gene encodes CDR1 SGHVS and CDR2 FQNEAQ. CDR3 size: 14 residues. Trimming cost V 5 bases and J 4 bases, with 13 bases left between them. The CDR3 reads CASSPSVVPDTQYF. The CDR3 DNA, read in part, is TGTGCCAGCAGCCCTTCGGTTGTTCCAGATACG.

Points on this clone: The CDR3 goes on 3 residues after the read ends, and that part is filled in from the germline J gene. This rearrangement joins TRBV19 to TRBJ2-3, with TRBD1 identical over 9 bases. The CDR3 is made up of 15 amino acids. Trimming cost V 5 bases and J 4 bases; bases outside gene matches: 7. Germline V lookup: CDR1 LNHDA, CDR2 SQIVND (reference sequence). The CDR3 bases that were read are TGTGCCAGTAGTTCGCCCGGGACAGGGTCAGATACG. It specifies CASSSPGTGSDT. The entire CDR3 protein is CASSSPGTGSDTQYF.